This passage covers 32 T cell receptor beta chains from one sample sequenced in a study of PD-L1 blockade in urothelial cancer (dated by TCRdb to the late 2010s). The protocol used for the library was the immunoSEQ multiplex PCR assay. TCRdb re-hosts the immuneACCESS table, in-frame sequences only. Its copies lack some clones; in the studies checked, an unresolved V gene accounts for under half of them, and the cause for the rest is not known. For this sample there are some 51,000 clones; around 89% appear just once. The ten largest clones capture less than 2.5% of the sample. The label giving this sample's time point can be read as: peripheral blood 6 weeks after treatment start. The sample consisted of PBMCs, taken around atezolizumab (anti-PD-L1) treatment. Receptors were obtained from a man in his sixties with urothelial cancer.

This sequence joins TRBV30 and TRBJ1-2, with 12 positions matching TRBD1. The junction had 10 bases not matched to a gene; V was cut back by 6 bases and J by 5 bases. In germline, CDR1 is GTSNPN, CDR2 SVGIG (reference sequence). The CDR3 spans 15 residues. The CDR3 nucleotides read TGTGCCTGCGACCATCCGGGACAGGGGGCTTATGGCTACACCTTC. Protein: CACDHPGQGAYGYTF.

V is TRBV10-1 and J is TRBJ1-1, with TRBD1 as a possible D gene (5 bases). Between the trimmed V and J ends, which lost 3 bases and 3 bases, there was a span of 17 bases. The CDR3 contains 16 residues. The germline V gene encodes CDR1 WNHNN and CDR2 SYGVQD (reference sequence). CDR3: CASSERKGKWDTEAFF. CDR3 sequence (DNA): TGCGCCAGCAGTGAACGGAAGGGGAAGTGGGACACTGAAGCTTTCTTT.

As concerns this clone: Different DNA sequences within this sample yield the same CDR3. The rearrangement uses TRBV15 and TRBJ2-7, with D possibly matching TRBD1 (6 bases). Germline V gives CDR1 LNHNV, CDR2 YYDKDF (reference sequence). Trimming removed 0 bases at V and 2 bases at J, with 8 bases between. The CDR3 length is 14 residues. The CDR3 sequence: CATSREQGPYEQYF. The CDR3 region has the DNA TGTGCCACCAGCAGAGAACAGGGCCCCTACGAGCAGTACTTC.

The DNA of the CDR3 is TGTGCCAGCAGCCAGCGGGGGGGCACAGATACGCAGTATTTT. This translates into CASSQRGGTDTQYF. The chain uses TRBV7-3 and TRBJ2-3; TRBD2 agrees at 9 bases. CDR1 SGHTA and CDR2 FQGTGA come from the germline V gene. This CDR3 has 14 amino acids. The V gene end was trimmed by 5 bases and the J gene end by 1 base; junction bases not matched to a gene: 1.

The V and J genes are TRBV28 and TRBJ1-1, with D perhaps TRBD1 (5 bases). The CDR3 is made up of 15 amino acids. V lost 5 bases and J lost 1, with 14 bases in between. Germline assignment: CDR1 MDHEN and CDR2 SYDVKM. For the CDR3, the DNA is TGTGCCAGCAGTAAGCCGGGACTTAGGAACACTGAAGCTTTCTTT. Its protein product is CASSKPGLRNTEAFF.

The rearrangement links TRBV5-1 to TRBJ2-5; no reliable D call. The germline V and J ends were trimmed by 4 bases and 3 bases, with 10 bases remaining between them. Germline assignment: CDR1 SGHRS and CDR2 YFSETQ. The CDR3 is made up of 13 amino acids. DNA of the CDR3: TGCGCCAGCAGCCCTTCGGTTGAAGAGACCCAGTACTTC. This sequence encodes CASSPSVEETQYF.

This chain uses TRBV5-6 with TRBJ2-2; 12 nucleotides match TRBD1. Trimming removed 1 base from V and 4 bases from J; junction bases left unmatched: 5. CDR1 is SGHDT and CDR2 is YYEEEE in the germline V gene. This CDR3 comprises 17 residues. The CDR3 DNA is TGTGCCAGCAGCTTGCCCCGGGACAGGGGGCGCACCGGGGAGCTGTTTTTT. It encodes CASSLPRDRGRTGELFF.

The V and J genes are TRBV10-1 and TRBJ2-5; D call uncertain. The CDR3 extends over 10 amino acids. CDR1 WNHNN and CDR2 SYGVQD come from the germline V gene (reference sequence). V was trimmed by 8 bases and J by 7 bases, leaving 8 bases between them. The DNA for the CDR3 is TGCGCCAGCCTAAATACGACCCAGTACTTC. It is translated as CASLNTTQYF.

The CDR3: CASSSGYTGEQYF. CDR3 nucleotides: TGCGCCAGCAGCTCGGGATATACGGGCGAGCAGTACTTC. This sequence joins TRBV5-1 and TRBJ2-7; tentative D call: TRBD2 (5 bases). This CDR3 comprises 13 residues. CDR1 is SGHRS and CDR2 is YFSETQ in the germline V gene. V lost 3 bases, J lost 6 bases, and 13 bases lay in between. Full variable domain (remainder filled in from reference TRBV5-1 and TRBJ2-7): KAGVTQTPRYLIKTRGQQVTLSCSPISGHRSVSWYQQTPGQGLQFLFEYFSETQRNKGNFPGRFSGRQFSNSRSEMNVSTLELGDSALYLCASSSGYTGEQYFGPGTRLTVT.

The genes are TRBV12-5 and TRBJ2-1; possible D gene TRBD1, 6 bases. Germline values: CDR1 LGHNT, CDR2 FRNRAP. The CDR3 loop spans 15 amino acids. The V and J ends lost 3 bases and 6 bases respectively, with 15 bases between them. The CDR3 loop reads CASGFREQGFNEQFF. Written as DNA, the CDR3 is TGTGCTAGTGGTTTCAGGGAACAGGGCTTCAATGAGCAGTTCTTC.

The chain joins TRBV30 to TRBJ1-2; TRBD1 matches 9 bases. The CDR3 loop spans 17 amino acids. The junction had 13 bases not matched to a gene; V was cut back by 1 base and J by 4 bases. CDR1 GTSNPN and CDR2 SVGIG come from the germline V gene (reference sequence). DNA of the CDR3: TGTGCCTGGAGTGGCCGGGACAGGGAACGCCAAAGCTATGGCTACACCTTC. This translates into CAWSGRDRERQSYGYTF.

The chain carries TRBV4-1 and TRBJ2-3, with 10 bases fitting TRBD2. Germline V gives CDR1 MGHRA, CDR2 YSYEKL. Unmatched junction bases numbered 1, after V lost 4 bases and J lost 3 bases. The CDR3 totals 14 residues. CDR3 DNA: TGCGCCAGCAGCCGACTAGCGGGTACAGATACGCAGTATTTT. Its protein product is CASSRLAGTDTQYF.

This sequence joins TRBV27 and TRBJ1-2, with TRBD1 matching 9 bases. The CDR3 consists of 13 residues. Germline V CDR1 and CDR2: MNHEY, SMNVEV (reference sequence). With 6 bases clipped from V and 5 bases from J, the junction kept 4 bases outside the gene matches. CDR3: CASRRTGEYGYTF. The CDR3 DNA is TGTGCCAGCAGGAGGACAGGGGAATATGGCTACACCTTC.

This sequence joins TRBV5-1 and TRBJ1-2; 8 positions match TRBD1. Germline V CDR1 and CDR2: SGHRS, YFSETQ. Trimming cost V 2 bases and J 2 bases; bases outside gene matches: 26. The CDR3 covers 22 residues. In nucleotides, the CDR3 is TGCGCCAGCAGCTTACAGGGGGGATTGGGTTACCACCGAGAGGACACCAACTATGGCTACACCTTC. Residues: CASSLQGGLGYHREDTNYGYTF.

The chain uses TRBV7-5 and TRBJ1-1; the tabulated D call, TRBD1, remains unverified against the DNA. TRBV7-5 has pseudogene status. The CDR3 has 16 amino acids. The CDR3 protein is CVRSLKTTGGNTEAFF. In DNA form, the CDR3 reads TGTGTCAGAAGCTTAAAAACGACAGGCGGGAACACTGAAGCTTTCTTT.

In nucleotides, the CDR3 is TGTGCCAGCAGCTTAAGGTCTCTAGCGGGAGGGTGGGGCACAGATACGCAGTATTTT. Translating it yields CASSLRSLAGGWGTDTQYF. The genes are TRBV7-2 and TRBJ2-3, with 12 bases matching TRBD2. The V gene's germline CDR1 is SGHTA and CDR2 FQGNSA. The CDR3 extends over 19 amino acids. The J segment lost 1 base and the V segment lost 2 bases, leaving 10 bases of the junction unmatched.

The gene calls are TRBV5-1 and TRBJ1-2, with D tentatively TRBD1 (5 bases). Germline CDR1 and CDR2: SGHRS and YFSETQ. CDR3 size: 15 residues. V lost 0 bases and J lost 7, with 16 bases in between. Here the CDR3 reads CASSLESGMLAGYTF. In DNA form, the CDR3 reads TGCGCCAGCAGCTTGGAATCAGGGATGCTGGCTGGCTACACCTTC.

The chain recombines TRBV28 with TRBJ2-1; 10 bases fit TRBD2. Trimming cost V 5 bases and J 9 bases; bases outside gene matches: 7. The germline V gene has CDR1 MDHEN and CDR2 SYDVKM. The CDR3 runs to 14 residues. CDR3 bases: TGTGCCAGCAGTAGGCCTAGCGGGAGTGGTGAGCAGTTCTTC. Translating it yields CASSRPSGSGEQFF. Variable domain in full (rest from reference TRBV28 and TRBJ2-1): DVKVTQSSRYLVKRTGEKVFLECVQDMDHENMFWYRQDPGLGLRLIYFSYDVKMKEKGDIPEGYSVSREKKERFSLILESASTNQTSMYLCASSRPSGSGEQFFGPGTRLTVL.

The chain uses TRBV11-3 and TRBJ1-4; the D is unclear. The V and J ends lost 5 bases and 0 bases respectively, with 13 bases between them. Per germline, CDR1 SGHNT and CDR2 YENEEA. This CDR3 has 16 amino acids. CDR3 loop: CASSRIPTPTNEKLFF. CDR3 coding DNA: TGTGCCAGCAGCAGGATCCCGACACCAACTAATGAAAAACTGTTTTTT.

V and J are TRBV5-5 and TRBJ1-3; the D is unclear. Germline CDR1 reads SGHKS; CDR2 reads YYEKEE (reference sequence). Trimming took off 1 base at V and 0 bases at J, with 14 bases between the two ends. The CDR3 has 17 amino acids. The CDR3 nucleotides read TGTGCCAGCAGCTTGTCTGGGCAAGGCCACTCTGGAAACACCATATATTTT. It translates to CASSLSGQGHSGNTIYF.

This chain joins TRBV21-1 and TRBJ2-4; the table's TRBD1 call for D was not verified on the DNA. TRBV21-1 is recorded as a pseudogene. The CDR3 spans 18 residues. The CDR3: CASSKTPPRVLAKNIQYF. In DNA form, the CDR3 reads TGTGCCAGCAGCAAGACCCCCCCCAGGGTCCTAGCCAAAAACATTCAGTACTTC.

The chain joins TRBV5-4 to TRBJ1-1, with D tentatively TRBD1 (6 bases). This CDR3 is 14 amino acids long. Germline V lookup: CDR1 SGHNT, CDR2 YYREEE (reference sequence). The ends were cut back, 2 bases at V and 2 bases at J, with 10 bases in the middle. The chain's CDR3 is CASSLGQTNTEAFF. CDR3 sequence (DNA): TGTGCCAGCAGCTTAGGACAGACAAACACTGAAGCTTTCTTT.

This sequence joins TRBV7-2 and TRBJ2-2; 7 bases match TRBD2. Germline loops: CDR1 SGHTA, CDR2 FQGNSA. CDR3 length equals 14 residues. The ends lost 8 bases at V and 1 base at J; junction bases unmatched: 4. In DNA form, the CDR3 reads TGTGCCAGCTTGCTAGCGGAGAACACCGGGGAGCTGTTTTTT. It specifies CASLLAENTGELFF.

The V call is TRBV7-8, the J call TRBJ1-3, with TRBD1 identical over 8 bases. Germline values: CDR1 SGHVS, CDR2 FQNEAQ. The V segment lost 4 bases and the J segment 0 bases; nucleotides outside the gene matches: 11. This CDR3 is 18 amino acids long. CDR3 sequence reads: CASSSQRIQGASGNTIYF. In DNA, the CDR3 is TGTGCCAGCAGCTCCCAAAGGATCCAGGGGGCCTCTGGAAACACCATATATTTT.

The chain recombines TRBV5-4 with TRBJ2-7; 7 bases agree with TRBD2. Trimming at V came to 0 bases and at J to 2 bases, leaving 8 bases not matched to a gene. Germline CDR1 is SGHNT and CDR2 is YYREEE (reference sequence). The CDR3 sequence is 16 residues long. CDR3: CASSLETSGNPYEQYF. The CDR3 region has the DNA TGTGCCAGCAGCTTGGAGACAAGCGGGAACCCCTACGAGCAGTACTTC.

V is TRBV6-1 and J is TRBJ2-2; unclear D gene. There are 15 residues in the CDR3. V lost 4 bases and J lost 1, with 10 bases in between. The germline gives CDR1 MNHNS, CDR2 SASEGT. For the CDR3, the DNA is TGTGCCAGCAGTGTCAGGAATAGGAACACCGGGGAGCTGTTTTTT. This sequence encodes CASSVRNRNTGELFF.

This clone has only one observation. The V call is TRBV7-2, the J call TRBJ2-1, with 9 positions matching TRBD1. V lost 5 bases, J lost 0 bases, and 5 bases stayed unmatched. This CDR3 comprises 16 residues. Germline V gene sequence: CDR1 SGHTA, CDR2 FQGNSA. The CDR3 DNA sequence: TGTGCCAGCAGCCCCTTGACAGGGGGCTCCTACAATGAGCAGTTCTTC. This encodes CASSPLTGGSYNEQFF.

The chain employs TRBV9 and TRBJ2-5, with 12 bases aligning to TRBD1. V trimming: 0 bases; J trimming: 5 bases; junction bases outside the gene matches: 5. The CDR3 is made up of 16 amino acids. In germline, CDR1 is SGDLS, CDR2 YYNGEE. The CDR3 nucleotides are TGTGCCAGCAGCGTAGAAGGGACAGGGGGCTTGGAGACCCAGTACTTC. Translation gives CASSVEGTGGLETQYF.

The chain is built from TRBV2 and TRBJ2-1; 7 bases agree with TRBD2. The V gene end was trimmed by 1 base and the J gene end by 2 bases; junction bases not matched to a gene: 2. CDR3 length: 15 amino acids. In germline, CDR1 is SNHLY, CDR2 FYNNEI. This chain's CDR3 is CASSEVGGTYNEQFF. CDR3 coding DNA: TGTGCCAGCAGTGAAGTCGGGGGGACCTACAATGAGCAGTTCTTC.

The V call is TRBV2, the J call TRBJ1-2; a possible D gene is TRBD1 (6 bases). Germline CDR1 reads SNHLY; CDR2 reads FYNNEI. The CDR3 covers 11 residues. Trimming removed 6 bases from V and 6 bases from J, with 8 bases in between. CDR3 in DNA: TGTGCCAGCAGGCCAGGGGATGGCTACACCTTC. Protein sequence: CASRPGDGYTF.

This rearrangement joins TRBV4-3 to TRBJ2-1, with 8 bases aligning to TRBD2. V trimming: 0 bases; J trimming: 2 bases; junction bases outside the gene matches: 6. This CDR3 is built from 17 residues. Germline CDR1 reads LGHNA; CDR2 reads YSLEER. CDR3 in DNA: TGCGCCAGCAGCCAAGATGGGGCGGGAGGACCCTACAATGAGCAGTTCTTC. Translated: CASSQDGAGGPYNEQFF.

The chain has TRBV5-1 and TRBJ2-2; TRBD1 aligns across 8 bases. The germline CDR1 and CDR2 sequences are SGHRS and YFSETQ. V trimming: 2 bases; J trimming: 3 bases; junction bases outside the gene matches: 6. The CDR3 sequence is 16 residues long. In nucleotides, the CDR3 is TGCGCCAGCAGCTTAGCGGACAGGGAGGACACCGGGGAGCTGTTTTTT. Protein: CASSLADREDTGELFF.